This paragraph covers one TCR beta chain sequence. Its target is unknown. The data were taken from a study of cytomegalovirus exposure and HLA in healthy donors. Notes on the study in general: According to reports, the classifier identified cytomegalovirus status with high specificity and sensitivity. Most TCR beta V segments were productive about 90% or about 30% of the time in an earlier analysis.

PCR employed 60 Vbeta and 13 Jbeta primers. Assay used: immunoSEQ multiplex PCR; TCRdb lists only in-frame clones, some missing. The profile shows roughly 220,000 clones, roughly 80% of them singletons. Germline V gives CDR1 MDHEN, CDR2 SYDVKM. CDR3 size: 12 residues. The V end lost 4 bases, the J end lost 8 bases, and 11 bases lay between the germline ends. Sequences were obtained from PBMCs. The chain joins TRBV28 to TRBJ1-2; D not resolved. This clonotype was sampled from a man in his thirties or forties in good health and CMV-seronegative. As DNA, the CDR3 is TGTGCCAGCAGTTCGGCCCTCGGGGGCTACACCTTC. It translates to CASSSALGGYTF.